The source of this T cell receptor (beta chain) is a study of tumor-infiltrating lymphocytes in primary liver carcinoma. Whole-study context: Patients, male and female, were 30 to 69 years old. Each of the growths was stage T1-T3 N0M0, extending about 4.2 to 11 cm across.

Findings of the study overall: Against blood, tumors held a significantly higher top-250-clone fraction (p = 0.039).

The V gene lost 5 bases and the J gene lost 4 bases, with 18 bases spanning the gap. The germline CDR1 and CDR2 sequences are PRHDT and FYEKMQ (reference sequence). The CDR3 contains 16 residues. In this sample, this clonotype turned up many times. The antigen is undetermined. Making TCR beta cDNA involved roughly 0.55 ug total RNA and a constant-region primer. Employing slightly modified ARM-PCR, three nested multiplex PCR rounds were run, and these gave rise to the TCR beta libraries. Two initial PCR rounds of about 11 cycles each paired TRBV1-TRBV30 forward primers with a C-beta reverse primer. TCRdb re-derived calls from the multiplex PCR reads in MiXCR, one entry per CDR3 protein. The table records some 130,000 distinct CDR3 sequences, less than 75% of them present only once. From roughly 20-30 mg of unsorted bulk tissue, DNA and RNA were co-extracted together.

Sequencing was carried out using tumor-adjacent normal liver tissue. This sequence was found in a woman aged 55-70 years with primary liver carcinoma and hepatitis B virus infection. The chain has TRBV13 and TRBJ2-1, with D possibly matching TRBD2 (6 bases). CDR3 nucleotide sequence: TGTGCCAGCAGCCCCCATGTGTTAGCGGAGTACAATGAGCAGTTCTTC. The encoded protein is CASSPHVLAEYNEQFF.